This T cell receptor beta chain appears in the sequencing data of a study of OX40 agonist ivuxolimab in advanced cancers. Across the study: The patients' treatment was ivuxolimab, an agonistic anti-OX40 (CD134) antibody. Each dose-escalation patient presented with hepatocellular carcinoma, melanoma, renal cell or head and neck cancer.

This clone was observed a single time. Autoimmune disease history or systemic immunosuppression led to patient exclusion. The germline V gene has CDR1 SGHRS and CDR2 YFSETQ. The V and J ends lost 0 bases and 6 bases respectively, with 9 bases between them. The CDR3 runs 14 residues. TCRdb's copy holds only in-frame clones and misses some; the assay was immunoSEQ multiplex PCR. Among approximately 76,000 clones listed, approximately 86% were seen once. Here the sequenced sample was CD4+ or CD8+ T cells sorted from blood, taken in a trial of the OX40 agonist ivuxolimab. The receptor was isolated from an adult with an advanced solid tumor such as melanoma, head and neck, liver or kidney cancer. The V call is TRBV5-1, the J call TRBJ1-4; D may be TRBD1 (5 bases). The CDR3 nucleotides are TGCGCCAGCAGCTTGGGCAGGGCGGATGAAAAACTGTTTTTT. Amino acid sequence: CASSLGRADEKLFF.